The 31 T cell receptor beta chains reported below all come from one sample, sequenced in a study of early T cells in non-severe SARS-CoV-2 infection. TCRdb used MiXCR to reprocess the 5' RACE reads, holding one entry per CDR3 protein. The table includes around 82,000 distinct CDR3 sequences, around 11% detected once. Sequenced input: whole blood. These receptor sequences come from an adult who was a healthcare worker with PCR-confirmed SARS-CoV-2 infection or an uninfected control (not recorded which).

This clonotype was seen at least ten times. The chain couples TRBV7-2 to TRBJ2-6, with 11 bases that match TRBD1. The germline V gene has CDR1 SGHTA and CDR2 FQGNSA. J gave up 0 bases and V 5 bases, and 6 bases lay outside the gene matches. The CDR3 runs to 18 residues. In DNA, the CDR3 is TGTGCCAGCAGCGGGACAGGGGGAACCCTCTCTGGGGCCAACGTCCTGACTTTC. Amino acid sequence: CASSGTGGTLSGANVLTF.

CDR3 in DNA: TGCAGTGCTAGGGGGGCGGTGGGAAACAATGAGCAGTTCTTC. Protein sequence: CSARGAVGNNEQFF. This rearrangement joins TRBV20-1 to TRBJ2-1; D is possibly TRBD1 (6 bases). This CDR3 contains 14 residues. V gave up 3 bases and J gave up 5 bases, with 14 bases separating them. Germline-derived CDR1 and CDR2 are DFQATT and SNEGSKA (reference sequence).

This clonotype was seen repeatedly, ten times or more. This chain links TRBV20-1 with TRBJ2-1, with unresolved D. Germline CDR1 is DFQATT and CDR2 is SNEGSKA (reference sequence). The V and J ends lost 4 bases and 1 base respectively, with 8 bases between them. There are 13 residues in the CDR3. Here the CDR3 DNA reads TGCAGTGCTATTTTGAGGTCCTACAATGAGCAGTTCTTC. This sequence encodes CSAILRSYNEQFF.

The chain employs TRBV9 and TRBJ1-1; D not certain. Germline V gene sequence: CDR1 SGDLS, CDR2 YYNGEE. The V and J ends lost 0 bases and 6 bases respectively, with 12 bases between them. The CDR3 runs 14 residues. The CDR3 loop reads CASSVVGEAAEAFF. CDR3 coding DNA: TGTGCCAGCAGCGTAGTTGGAGAAGCGGCTGAAGCTTTCTTT.

The chain uses TRBV4-2 and TRBJ2-5, with unresolved D. Germline-derived CDR1 and CDR2 are LGHNA and YNFKEQ. This CDR3 has 13 amino acids. Trimming removed 0 bases at V and 0 bases at J, with 2 bases between. DNA for the CDR3: TGTGCCAGCAGCCAAGAGTACCAAGAGACCCAGTACTTC. It is translated as CASSQEYQETQYF.

This clonotype was picked up a small number of times. V usage is TRBV25-1 and J usage is TRBJ2-5, with 10 bases identical to TRBD2. Per the germline V gene, CDR1 is MGHDK and CDR2 is SYGVNS. The CDR3 is 14 amino acids. With 6 bases clipped from V and 6 bases from J, the junction kept 7 bases outside the gene matches. CDR3 coding DNA: TGTGCCAGCAGCACTAGCGGGGATACGCAGACCCAGTACTTC. This gives the protein CASSTSGDTQTQYF.

This clonotype has at least ten counts. The gene calls are TRBV5-1 and TRBJ1-2; D ambiguous. V lost 0 bases and J 8 bases, leaving 11 bases between the germline ends. The CDR3 loop spans 13 amino acids. CDR1 and CDR2 from the germline V gene are SGHRS and YFSETQ. The DNA of the CDR3 is TGCGCCAGCAGCTTGGGGTCCGGGTTGGGCTACACCTTC. This encodes CASSLGSGLGYTF.

The CDR3 bases are TGCAGCGTAGGTGGACTATCTGGAGCCTCCACAGATACGCAGTATTTT. Protein: CSVGGLSGASTDTQYF. The rearrangement joins TRBV29-1 to TRBJ2-3, with D maybe TRBD2 (6 bases). The CDR3 covers 16 residues. In germline, CDR1 is SQVTM, CDR2 ANQGSEA. V was shortened by 6 bases and J by 2 bases, with 21 bases between the two germline ends.

This clonotype was observed a handful of times. This chain uses TRBV9 with TRBJ1-1; the match to TRBD1 covers 7 bases. The germline V gene has CDR1 SGDLS and CDR2 YYNGEE. The CDR3 spans 14 residues. Trimming cost V 7 bases and J 5 bases; bases outside gene matches: 11. CDR3 residues: CASEPRDSLTEAFF. In DNA form, the CDR3 reads TGTGCCAGCGAGCCACGGGACAGTTTGACTGAAGCTTTCTTT. The full variable domain, its missing parts supplied by reference TRBV9 and TRBJ1-1, is DSGVTQTPKHLITATGQRVTLRCSPRSGDLSVYWYQQSLDQGLQFLIQYYNGEERAKGNILERFSAQQFPDLHSELNLSSLELGDSALYFCASEPRDSLTEAFFGQGTRLTVV.

The rearrangement joins TRBV5-1 to TRBJ2-7; D perhaps matches TRBD1 (6 bases). Germline loops: CDR1 SGHRS, CDR2 YFSETQ. The CDR3 has 13 amino acids. With 3 bases removed from V and 2 bases from J, the gap between germline ends came to 9 bases. This CDR3 reads CASSSDSPYEQYF. In DNA form, the CDR3 reads TGCGCCAGCAGCTCGGACAGCCCCTACGAGCAGTACTTC.

This clonotype came up many times. The chain recombines TRBV12-3 or TRBV12-4 with TRBJ1-6; no firm D call. The CDR3 has 13 residues. Trimming removed 3 bases at V and 10 bases at J, with 10 bases between. CDR3: CASSLMGKSPLHF. The DNA of the CDR3 is TGTGCCAGCAGTTTGATGGGGAAATCACCCCTCCACTTT.

This sequence joins TRBV11-2 and TRBJ2-2, with 8 nucleotides matching TRBD1. V lost 3 bases to trimming and J lost 2 bases; unmatched junction nucleotides: 8. CDR1 SGHAT and CDR2 FQNNGV come from the germline V gene. The CDR3 extends over 17 amino acids. The CDR3 region is CASSLIRTGPNTGELFF. Written as DNA, the CDR3 is TGTGCCAGCAGCTTGATTCGGACAGGGCCCAACACCGGGGAGCTGTTTTTT. The variable domain in full, completed from reference TRBV11-2 and TRBJ2-2, reads EAGVAQSPRYKIIEKRQSVAFWCNPISGHATLYWYQQILGQGPKLLIQFQNNGVVDDSQLPKDRFSAERLKGVDSTLKIQPAKLEDSAVYLCASSLIRTGPNTGELFFGEGSRLTVL.

In this sample, this clonotype turned up many times. The gene calls are TRBV7-9 and TRBJ2-5, with unresolved D. This CDR3 region has 12 residues. The germline CDR1 and CDR2 sequences are SEHNR and FQNEAQ (reference sequence). V lost 5 bases to trimming and J lost 5 bases, with 9 bases between them. This chain's CDR3 is CASSIYVETQYF. Here the CDR3 DNA reads TGTGCCAGCAGCATCTACGTGGAGACCCAGTACTTC.

V and J are TRBV7-6 and TRBJ2-5; D may be TRBD1 (6 bases). From germline, CDR1 is SGHVS and CDR2 FNYEAQ. The length of the CDR3 is 16 residues. Between the trimmed V and J ends, which lost 5 bases and 1 base, there was a span of 17 bases. The CDR3 loop reads CASSRGQSVTQETQYF. CDR3 sequence (DNA): TGTGCCAGCAGCCGCGGACAGTCAGTTACCCAAGAGACCCAGTACTTC.

The chain links TRBV12-3 or TRBV12-4 to TRBJ1-1; D gene ambiguous. V was trimmed by 1 base and J by 2 bases, leaving 8 bases between them. The CDR3 is made up of 14 amino acids. CDR3 protein: CASSLVAVNTEAFF. The CDR3, as DNA: TGTGCCAGCAGTTTAGTGGCAGTCAACACTGAAGCTTTCTTT.

This clonotype was seen only a few times. The rearrangement links TRBV30 to TRBJ1-5; D uncertain. This CDR3 region has 16 residues. Germline loops: CDR1 GTSNPN, CDR2 SVGIG (reference sequence). Trimming shortened V by 3 bases and J by 0 bases, and 15 bases separated the two germline ends. The CDR3 DNA is TGTGCCTGGAGCAACGGCGGGTCATATAGCAATCAGCCCCAGCATTTT. Translating gives CAWSNGGSYSNQPQHF.

This clonotype has more than one count but fewer than ten. The chain recombines TRBV5-1 with TRBJ1-2; D is unresolved. Trimming took off 1 base at V and 4 bases at J, with 5 bases between the two ends. Germline CDR1 reads SGHRS; CDR2 reads YFSETQ. The CDR3 length is 12 residues. CDR3 region: CASSLLRYGYTF. The CDR3 DNA reads as TGCGCCAGCAGCTTGCTACGCTATGGCTACACCTTC.

This clonotype was seen ten or more times. The V call is TRBV5-1, the J call TRBJ1-4; 7 bases are a match to TRBD1. This CDR3 has 16 amino acids. Germline V CDR1 and CDR2: SGHRS, YFSETQ. V trimming: 5 bases; J trimming: 7 bases; junction bases outside the gene matches: 14. The chain's CDR3 is CASRAGGSGGSEKLFF. CDR3 nucleotide sequence: TGCGCCAGCAGGGCAGGAGGGTCAGGGGGAAGTGAAAAACTGTTTTTT.

This rearrangement joins TRBV6-5 to TRBJ1-6; 8 positions match TRBD1. Trimming removed 4 bases from V and 6 bases from J; junction bases left unmatched: 2. CDR3 length: 14 amino acids. Germline V gene sequence: CDR1 MNHEY, CDR2 SVGAGI. The CDR3 DNA reads as TGTGCCAGCAGTTCGGACAGGGCTAATTCACCCCTCCACTTT. It translates to CASSSDRANSPLHF.

At least ten counts were recorded for this clonotype. The genes are TRBV18 and TRBJ1-1; the D gene is possibly TRBD1 (5 bases). Between the trimmed V and J ends, which lost 4 bases and 4 bases, there was a span of 19 bases. CDR3 length: 16 amino acids. Germline loops: CDR1 KGHSH, CDR2 LQKENI. Here the CDR3 reads CASSRLGPPSGTEAFF. For the CDR3, the DNA is TGTGCCAGCTCACGCCTGGGACCCCCCTCGGGCACTGAAGCTTTCTTT.

This clonotype turned up a few times. This chain uses TRBV3-1 with TRBJ2-3; D unclear. This CDR3 has 15 residues. Germline values: CDR1 LGHDT, CDR2 YNNKEL (reference sequence). V was shortened by 0 bases and J by 4 bases, with 11 bases between the two germline ends. This CDR3 is CASSQDWSYADTQYF. In DNA form, the CDR3 reads TGTGCCAGCAGCCAAGACTGGAGCTACGCAGATACGCAGTATTTT.

This rearrangement joins TRBV25-1 to TRBJ2-1; D is unclear. Trimming took 5 bases from V and 9 from J, leaving 20 bases between them. The CDR3 totals 15 residues. Germline CDR1 MGHDK, CDR2 SYGVNS. The CDR3 spells CASSPLLGDGAEQFF. In DNA, the CDR3 is TGTGCCAGCAGTCCTCTCCTGGGCGACGGTGCTGAGCAGTTCTTC.

The DNA for the CDR3 is TGTGCCATCAGTGTGGGGATCCAAGAGACCCAGTACTTC. Translating gives CAISVGIQETQYF. J is TRBJ2-5 and V is TRBV10-3; D unclear. CDR1 ENHRY and CDR2 SYGVKD come from the germline V gene. CDR3 length: 13 residues. Between the trimmed V and J ends, which lost 4 bases and 1 base, there was a span of 7 bases.

This clonotype occurred a few times. The chain couples TRBV7-8 to TRBJ2-2; the match to TRBD1 covers 9 bases. V lost 5 bases, J lost 3 bases, and 4 bases stayed unmatched. The CDR3 contains 15 residues. CDR1 and CDR2 from the germline V gene are SGHVS and FQNEAQ. The CDR3 DNA reads TGTGCCAGCAGCCGGACAGGGGAGGACACCGGGGAGCTGTTTTTT. Its protein is CASSRTGEDTGELFF.

This clonotype was counted between two and nine times. The V gene is TRBV5-4, the J gene TRBJ2-7; 7 bases fit TRBD1. CDR3 length: 15 residues. V lost 4 bases to trimming and J lost 1 base; unmatched junction nucleotides: 8. The germline V gene has CDR1 SGHNT and CDR2 YYREEE (reference sequence). In DNA, the CDR3 is TGTGCCAGCAGCCTACCCGGGACAGCATCCTACGAGCAGTACTTC. This codes for CASSLPGTASYEQYF. The entire variable domain, with the rest obtained from reference TRBV5-4 and TRBJ2-7, is as follows: ETGVTQSPTHLIKTRGQQVTLRCSSQSGHNTVSWYQQALGQGPQFIFQYYREEENGRGNFPPRFSGLQFPNYSSELNVNALELDDSALYLCASSLPGTASYEQYFGPGTRLTVT.

The gene calls are TRBV7-2 and TRBJ2-7, with a weak D call TRBD2 (6 bases). The CDR3 loop spans 15 amino acids. Germline loops: CDR1 SGHTA, CDR2 FQGNSA. V lost 5 bases and J lost 4, with 18 bases in between. The CDR3 nucleotides are TGTACCAGCAGCCCAAGGGAGGACGGCCATTACGAGCAGTACTTC. The encoded protein is CTSSPREDGHYEQYF.

A few counts support this clonotype. V gene TRBV7-9 combines with J gene TRBJ2-5, with a tentative D call TRBD1 (5 bases). The length of the CDR3 is 15 residues. V gave up 1 base and J gave up 5 bases, with 14 bases separating them. Germline lookup yields CDR1 SEHNR and CDR2 FQNEAQ (reference sequence). CDR3 bases: TGTGCCAGCAGCTTAGTAAAGGGGCGATGGGAGACCCAGTACTTC. Amino acid sequence: CASSLVKGRWETQYF.

The table lists this clonotype with a few counts. V usage is TRBV19 and J usage is TRBJ1-2; D remains unclear. The germline V gene has CDR1 LNHDA and CDR2 SQIVND (reference sequence). V was clipped by 5 bases and J by 4 bases, with 11 bases between them. The CDR3 consists of 13 residues. The CDR3 bases are TGTGCCAGTAGTTTTACTGCGGCCTATGGCTACACCTTC. Translating gives CASSFTAAYGYTF.

This clonotype was seen repeatedly, ten times or more. The chain has TRBV29-1 and TRBJ2-7; a possible D gene is TRBD2 (5 bases). V was pared by 7 bases and J by 3 bases, with 22 bases between. The CDR3 sequence is 15 residues long. CDR1 SQVTM and CDR2 ANQGSEA come from the germline V gene. The CDR3 spells CSAAGRAGLSYEQYF. The CDR3 DNA is TGCAGCGCCGCGGGTCGCGCGGGCCTCAGCTACGAGCAGTACTTC.

The V gene is TRBV7-6, the J gene TRBJ2-3; D is unresolved. V lost 5 bases and J 1 base, leaving 7 bases between the germline ends. CDR1 SGHVS and CDR2 FNYEAQ come from the germline V gene. This CDR3 is 13 amino acids long. This CDR3 reads CASSPYRTDTQYF. Here the CDR3 DNA reads TGTGCCAGCAGCCCGTATCGCACAGATACGCAGTATTTT.

The chain joins TRBV18 to TRBJ2-7, with 8 bases aligning to TRBD1. V was pared by 1 base and J by 6 bases, with 11 bases of the junction left unmatched. This CDR3 contains 16 residues. The germline CDR1 and CDR2 sequences are KGHSH and LQKENI. CDR3 amino acids: CASSPRGTGRSGEQYF. The CDR3, as DNA: TGTGCCAGCTCACCACGGGGGACAGGTAGGTCCGGCGAGCAGTACTTC.